The clone carrying this T cell receptor beta chain was observed a handful of times. As yet, its antigen is unknown. A read error may produce the germline difference seen at one junction end. This sample stems from a study of CD8+CD57+ T cells in acquired aplastic anemia. Regarding the study as a whole: Around 30 sequences, all CD8+ CDR3, were shared between patients and controls. Statistical testing detected no significant gap in CD8+ Simpson's diversity between patients and controls.

Genomic DNA, the template, was used for profiling of the TCR beta VDJ and CDR3. TCRdb independently ran MiXCR on the reads; one entry per CDR3 protein. The profile covers roughly 250,000 distinct CDR3 sequences, with roughly 80% appearing a single time and 42% taken by the ten largest. Germline CDR1 is SGHVS and CDR2 is FQNEAQ. This CDR3 comprises 14 residues. Selection for sequencing was limited to patients who had shown CD8+CD57+ cell expansion by flow cytometry. The chain recombines TRBV7-8 with TRBJ2-3; 7 bases line up with TRBD1. The sequence was collected from a human donor with aplastic anemia. The sequencing input was sorted CD4+, CD8+, or CD8+CD57+ T cells (not recorded which) from PBMCs. CDR3 DNA sequence: TGTGCCAGCAGCTTTCATGCAGACGGGACAGCCCTTTACTTT. This sequence encodes CASSFHADGTALYF.